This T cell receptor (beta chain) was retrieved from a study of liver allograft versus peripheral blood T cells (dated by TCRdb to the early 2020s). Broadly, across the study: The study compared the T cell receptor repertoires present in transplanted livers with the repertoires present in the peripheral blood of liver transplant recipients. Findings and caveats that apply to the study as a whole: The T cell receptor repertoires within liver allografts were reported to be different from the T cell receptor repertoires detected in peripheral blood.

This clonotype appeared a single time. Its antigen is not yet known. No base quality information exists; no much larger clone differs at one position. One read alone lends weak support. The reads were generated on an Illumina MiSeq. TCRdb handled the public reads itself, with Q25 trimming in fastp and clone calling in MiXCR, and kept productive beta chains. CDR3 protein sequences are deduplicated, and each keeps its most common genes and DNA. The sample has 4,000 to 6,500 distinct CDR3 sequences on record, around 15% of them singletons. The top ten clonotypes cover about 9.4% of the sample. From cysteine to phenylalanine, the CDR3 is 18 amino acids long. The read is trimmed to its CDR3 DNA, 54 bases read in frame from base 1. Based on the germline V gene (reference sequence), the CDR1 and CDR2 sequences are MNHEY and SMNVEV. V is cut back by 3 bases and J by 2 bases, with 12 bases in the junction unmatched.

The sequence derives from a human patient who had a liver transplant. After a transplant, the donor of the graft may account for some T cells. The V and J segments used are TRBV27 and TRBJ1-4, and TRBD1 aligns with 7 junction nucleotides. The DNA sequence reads TGTGCCAGCAGTTTTTCGACAGGGAGGAGATGGACTAATGAAAAACTGTTTTTT. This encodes CASSFSTGRRWTNEKLFF.